This T cell receptor (beta chain) was identified in a study of cytomegalovirus exposure and HLA in healthy donors. Study summary: Among around 170 million T cells, an earlier analysis found roughly 120 million unique TCR beta sequences.

The PCR made use of 60 Vbeta and 13 Jbeta primers. TCRdb's table, derived via immunoSEQ multiplex PCR, lists solely in-frame clones and lacks some. The sample includes about 59,000 clones, 75% to 85% seen only once; the top ten take roughly 3.9%. Per the germline V gene, CDR1 is SGDLS and CDR2 is YYNGEE. This CDR3 is 15 amino acids long. With 0 bases clipped from V and 8 bases from J, the junction kept 6 bases outside the gene matches. Study-level results: In a later analysis, across HLA loci, associated TCR counts were highest for DRB1, lowest for HLA-C. Relative to equally common others, HLA-associated TCR beta chains showed greater clonal expansion in a later analysis. What TCR beta sequences reportedly achieved was accurate prediction of HLA-A and HLA-B alleles in most subjects.

Remarks on this clone: Its antigen is currently unknown.

This receptor was obtained from a woman aged 40 to 50 in good health and CMV-seronegative. Sequenced input: PBMCs. The J gene is TRBJ2-1, the V gene TRBV9; 9 bases are shared with TRBD2. This chain's CDR3 is CASSVAVSGSDEQFF. CDR3 bases: TGTGCCAGCAGCGTAGCGGTTAGCGGGAGCGATGAGCAGTTCTTC.